Here is one TCR beta chain with its context. What antigen it recognizes has not been identified. No base-level quality is on record; no much larger clone is a single base apart. Only healthy Caucasian donors were included. Three pairs of female monozygotic twins, all aged about 18 to 29 years, made up the twin cohort. CD4+ and CD8+ T cell populations were isolated with positive isolation kits from Invitrogen. The library was built by means of 5' RACE. Instrument on record: Illumina HiSeq 2000. Template switching added a universal primer binding site, and the final cDNA carried a unique molecular identifier that allowed TCR cDNA molecules to be counted accurately. First-strand cDNA for TCR alpha and beta chains was synthesized from specific primers in the conserved constant-segment region. To control for contamination, each cDNA library was double barcoded with a SMART-Mk sample barcode plus Illumina barcodes. TruSeq adapter sequences, together with Illumina sample barcodes, were added in two successive PCR steps. The Illumina HiSeq platform was used with custom primers to sequence TCR alpha and beta cDNA libraries. The source study handled its data this way. MiGEC processed the raw reads to extract unique molecular identifiers, while MiXCR was used to determine the CDR3 positions. Recombination models were inferred per individual with the repgenHMM and IGoR tools using an EM algorithm. The analysis of shared clonotypes was done with the tcR package in R, with sharing normalized by the product of cloneset sizes. To study raw recombination without the effects of thymic and clonal selection, out-of-frame nonproductive sequences were analyzed. The raw public data were reprocessed by TCRdb itself: fastp quality trimming at Q25, MiXCR clonotype calling, in-frame beta chains only. All rows with the same CDR3 protein become a single entry with the most common DNA and genes. The V and J calls follow TCRdb's processing rather than the paper's. Counted in this sample were approximately 350,000 distinct CDR3 sequences; around an eighth of them appeared once. The ten largest clones add up to roughly 7% of the sample.

This sample was included in a study of identical twins (dated by TCRdb to about 2016). About the study as a whole: TCR alpha and beta repertoires from monozygotic twins, unrelated adults of various ages and cord blood were deep-sequenced to test whether fetal clonotypes persist. Replicate twin experiments were performed at different times using different library preparation protocols to rule out contamination. Beyond this particular receptor, the publication reports: Out-of-frame TCR alpha sequences shared between twins showed an excess of low generation-probability sequences compared with coincidental sharing between unrelated individuals. In beta out-of-frame sequences, excess twin sharing was weaker, because having fewer shared sequences lowered the signal-to-noise ratio. Zero-insertion analyses could be partly confounded by invariant T cells such as MAIT and iNKT, although diverse VJ usage argued against such confounding for most clonotypes. Fewer insertions were carried by abundant cord blood beta clonotypes, a similar but weaker trend appeared in young adult naive repertoires, and no such trend appeared in memory repertoires. Out-of-frame TCR alpha sharing in monozygotic twins was systematically underestimated by recombination models, whereas sharing between unrelated individuals was in agreement with the recombination models. Because the same donors could not be followed over many years, the conclusions relied on cross-sectional statistical analysis.

These records were also assigned to another study, of yellow fever vaccine responses in identical twins. As noted in the second study: According to the authors, the vaccine-induced T cell response in identical twins seemed to be partly convergent and partly specific to each individual. The study precisely tracked vaccine-responding T cell clones in identical twins.

The sequence was obtained from a woman between 18 and 29 years old in good health. Sequenced: CD8+ T cells sorted from blood.

The DNA is as follows: TGCAGTGCCCGGAGGTCGGCTAGCGGGGTCCAAGAGACCCAGTACTTC. This sequence encodes CSARRSASGVQETQYF. The chain was built from TRBV20-1 and TRBJ2-5, with 9 junctional bases fitting TRBD2. The CDR1 and CDR2 encoded by the germline V gene (reference sequence) are DFQATT and SNEGSKA. The CDR3 sequence holds 16 residues, the cysteine and phenylalanine included. The retained sequence is limited to the CDR3, 48 bases, with the frame set at the first base. The germline V and J ends show losses of 6 bases and 1 base respectively, and no gene match explains 12 bases of the junction.